This T cell receptor beta chain was sequenced for a study of healthy donors' naive CD4 and CD8 T cells. Overall study context: TCR alpha primers covered all functional IMGT alpha gene variants. General study results and limits: Most V and J genes were reportedly biased between naive CD4+ and CD8+ cells.

The CDR3 totals 14 residues. Trimming removed 7 bases at V and 0 bases at J, with 14 bases between. CDR1 is SQVTM, CDR2 ANQGSEA, per germline. CD4+CD8-CD45RO-CD45RA+ cells were naive CD4+; CD8+CD4-CD45RA+CD27bright cells were naive CD8+. Points on this clonotype: The antigen is unknown.

Each TCR library used 500 ng of total RNA and a linear amplification protocol. Per the original data handling: Sequencing covered around 81,000 rearranged alpha-chain transcripts across 4 or 5 healthy donors. TCRdb reprocessed the reads via MiXCR and lists one record per CDR3 protein. Here the V and J calls rest on TCRdb's processing, not on the authors' analysis. The sample lists roughly 200,000 distinct CDR3 sequences, nearly 75% occurring once. J is TRBJ2-3 and V is TRBV29-1, with D uncertain. Sequenced material: naive CD4+ and CD8+ T cells sorted from blood, pooled from several donors. The clonotype originates from a pool of human donors in good health; the sample pools cells from several healthy donors. As DNA, the CDR3 is TGCAGCGCGGCTGGGTCCCGTAGCACAGATACGCAGTATTTT. Protein sequence: CSAAGSRSTDTQYF.